This T cell receptor (beta chain) was identified in a study of CD8+ T cells in alopecia areata. Findings and caveats of the study: Resident alphabeta T-cell populations of normal skin are likewise subject to sequencing in scalp samples.

Germline CDR1 SGDLS, CDR2 YYNGEE. V lost 1 base to trimming and J lost 2 bases, with 7 bases between them. The CDR3 has 14 residues. Reverse transcription of extracted RNA yielded cDNA, which provided the sequencing template. Data came from immunoSEQ multiplex PCR; TCRdb stores just in-frame clones and leaves some out. The sample includes under 300,000 clones, about 68% of them seen just once. This clone was detected once. The antigen is unknown. The sample here was CD4+ T cells sorted from blood, taken at week 0. The clonotype originates from a human donor with alopecia areata. The gene calls are TRBV9 and TRBJ1-3; D not resolved. CDR3 region: CASSVSDAGNTIYF. The CDR3 region has the DNA TGTGCCAGCAGCGTATCGGATGCTGGAAACACCATATATTTT. Based on the CDR3 plus reference TRBV9 and TRBJ1-3, the full variable domain is DSGVTQTPKHLITATGQRVTLRCSPRSGDLSVYWYQQSLDQGLQFLIQYYNGEERAKGNILERFSAQQFPDLHSELNLSSLELGDSALYFCASSVSDAGNTIYFGEGSWLTVV.